These T cell receptor beta chains were read from a single sample in a study of cytomegalovirus exposure and HLA in healthy donors. Clones were read by immunoSEQ multiplex PCR, and TCRdb kept only the in-frame ones, dropping some. This sample carries 77,000 or so clones, roughly 75% of them seen once, and the ten largest clones take more than 7%. Input material: PBMCs. The receptors shown here come from a middle-aged woman in good health and CMV-seronegative. Both conserved end residues are part of each CDR3. D genes are given only for firm matches. Only some rows state a clone size, as once, few, many or a class for expanded clones.

d_gene	v_gene	j_gene	abundance	CDR3nt	CDR3aa
NA	TRBV29-1	TRBJ2-1	NA	TGCAGCGTCCAGGGGGGACAGTACAATGAGCAGTTCTTC	CSVQGGQYNEQFF
TRBD2	TRBV5-1	TRBJ2-3	NA	TGCGCCAGCAGCTTGGGGTCTAGCGGGCGCTTTAGAGATACGCAGTATTTT	CASSLGSSGRFRDTQYF
TRBD1	TRBV29-1	TRBJ2-3	few	TGCAGCGTTGAAGGGACAGGTTTTTTCAACTTTGATACGCAGTATTTT	CSVEGTGFFNFDTQYF
TRBD1	TRBV29-1	TRBJ1-1	NA	TGCAGCGCTAACAGACAGGGCTGGGGCACTGAAGCTTTCTTT	CSANRQGWGTEAFF
TRBD2	TRBV5-1	TRBJ2-5	NA	TGCGCCAGCAGCTACGGAGCGGGAGGAGGTGAGACCCAGTACTTC	CASSYGAGGGETQYF
NA	TRBV9	TRBJ2-7	NA	TGTGCCAGCAGCGTAGGTGGAGGAAAATACGAGCAGTACTTC	CASSVGGGKYEQYF
NA	TRBV29-1	TRBJ1-1	NA	TGCAGCGTTAGTGCAGGGTCGTGGACTGAAGCTTTCTTT	CSVSAGSWTEAFF
NA	TRBV19	TRBJ2-1	NA	TGTACCAGTAGTCCTCCAGGGGATGAGCAGTTCTTC	CTSSPPGDEQFF
TRBD1	TRBV29-1	TRBJ1-1	NA	TGCAGCACAGTAGAAGGACAGGGAGAACGAGCTTTCTTT	CSTVEGQGERAFF
NA	TRBV7-3	TRBJ2-2	NA	TGTGCCAGCAGCCGGACGGTGGCCAGATTGGTGACCGGGGAGCTGTTTTTT	CASSRTVARLVTGELFF